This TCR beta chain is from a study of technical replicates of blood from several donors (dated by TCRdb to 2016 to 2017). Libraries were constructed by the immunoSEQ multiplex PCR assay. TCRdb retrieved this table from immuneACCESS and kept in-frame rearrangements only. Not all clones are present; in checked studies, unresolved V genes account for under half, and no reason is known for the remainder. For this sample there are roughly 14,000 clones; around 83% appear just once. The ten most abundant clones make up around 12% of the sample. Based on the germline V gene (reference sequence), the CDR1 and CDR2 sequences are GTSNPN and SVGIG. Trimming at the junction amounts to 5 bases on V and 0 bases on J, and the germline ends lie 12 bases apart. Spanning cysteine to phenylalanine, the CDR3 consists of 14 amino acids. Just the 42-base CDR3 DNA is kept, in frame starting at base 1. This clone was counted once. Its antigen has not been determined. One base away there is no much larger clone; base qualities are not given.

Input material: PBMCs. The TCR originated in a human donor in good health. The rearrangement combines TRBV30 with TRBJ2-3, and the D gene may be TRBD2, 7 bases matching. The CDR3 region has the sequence CAWGRGGSTDTQYF. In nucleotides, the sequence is TGTGCCTGGGGTAGGGGGGGAAGCACAGATACGCAGTATTTT.